This is a list of T cell receptor beta chains from one sample in a study of T cell responses to AZD1222 COVID-19 vaccine. Clones were read by immunoSEQ multiplex PCR, and TCRdb kept only the in-frame ones, dropping some. The repertoire holds about 120,000 clones, with 75% to 95% as singletons. The sample consisted of peripheral blood, taken on day 0 of AZD1222 vaccination. These receptors all come from an adult in good health. Both conserved end residues are part of each CDR3. Fields, in order: J gene, V gene, clone size, CDR3 length, D gene, CDR3 DNA, CDR3 protein. A D gene is named only where the DNA matches it firmly. Where a row states a size, it is once, few, many or the class of an expanded clone; other rows omit it.

TRBJ2-2	TRBV6-5	-	11	-	TGTGCCAGCATCCTCACCGGGGAGCTGTTTTTT	CASILTGELFF
TRBJ1-6	TRBV11-1	-	15	-	TGTGCCAGCAGCCGAGATTGGGACACTAATTCACCCCTCCACTTT	CASSRDWDTNSPLHF
TRBJ2-7	TRBV12-3/TRBV12-4	-	13	TRBD1	TGTGCCAGCAGCCTTGGACAGGACCGGGAGCAGTACTTC	CASSLGQDREQYF
TRBJ1-1	TRBV11-1	once	12	TRBD1	TGTGCCAGCTCTAACAGGGGCGCTGAAGCTTTCTTT	CASSNRGAEAFF
TRBJ2-2	TRBV7-2	-	13	-	TGTGCCAAAATAGACACGGGGACCGGGGAGCTGTTTTTT	CAKIDTGTGELFF
TRBJ1-6	TRBV2	few	15	TRBD1	TGTGCCAGCAGCGGGGACAGGCGTGATCTCCCACCCCTCCACTTT	CASSGDRRDLPPLHF
TRBJ2-3	TRBV7-9	once	13	-	TGTGCCAGCAGCCTTATGGGTACAGATACGCAGTATTTT	CASSLMGTDTQYF
TRBJ2-7	TRBV20-1	-	11	-	TGCAGTGCTAGAGCAGGGACGGAGCAGTACTTC	CSARAGTEQYF
TRBJ1-2	TRBV7-9	-	13	-	TGTGCCAGCAGCTCGGGGCGGACCTATGGCTACACCTTC	CASSSGRTYGYTF
TRBJ1-2	TRBV6-5	-	15	-	TGTGCCAGCAGTTCCTCGGGGGCGAGAAGCGGTGGCTACACCTTC	CASSSSGARSGGYTF
TRBJ2-5	TRBV27	few	15	-	TGTGCCAGCAGTTTAAGCTCCGACCCTCAAGAGACCCAGTACTTC	CASSLSSDPQETQYF
TRBJ2-3	TRBV7-2	-	13	-	TGTGCCAGCAGCTTACTTAGCACAGATACGCAGTATTTT	CASSLLSTDTQYF
TRBJ2-1	TRBV27	-	23	TRBD2	TGTGCCAGCAGTTTAAAACAGATTCCCGGGACTAGAGTGGACCCTATATCCTACAATGAGCAGTTCTTC	CASSLKQIPGTRVDPISYNEQFF
TRBJ1-6	TRBV6-5	few	14	-	TGTGCCAGCAGCCGGCTCGGGGGGGATTCACCCCTCCACTTT	CASSRLGGDSPLHF
TRBJ1-2	TRBV5-4	-	15	-	TGTGCCAGCAGCAGGGGGACCGCCAAGTGGGAAGGCTACACCTTC	CASSRGTAKWEGYTF
TRBJ2-7	TRBV15	few	15	TRBD1	TGTGCCACCAGCAGAGATGGGGACAGCTCCTACGAGCAGTACTTC	CATSRDGDSSYEQYF
TRBJ1-1	TRBV3-1/TRBV3-2	-	11	-	TGTGCCAGCAGCCCCGGAAGGGAAGCTTTCTTT	CASSPGREAFF
TRBJ2-7	TRBV6-1	few	14	TRBD1	TGTGCCAGCAGTGAGGGACAGGGCCCAGAGGAGCAGTACTTC	CASSEGQGPEEQYF
TRBJ1-1	TRBV5-4	-	16	-	TGTGCCAGCAGCTTGGGCGGGGTGATGGGGAACACTGAAGCTTTCTTT	CASSLGGVMGNTEAFF
TRBJ2-1	TRBV10-3	-	16	-	TGTGCCATCAGTCCCGGGGTTAGCGGACTGACAGGAGAGCAGTTCTTC	CAISPGVSGLTGEQFF
TRBJ2-7	TRBV6-5	-	16	TRBD1	TGTGCCAGCAGTTACACTTGGACAGGGAACTCCTACGAGCAGTACTTC	CASSYTWTGNSYEQYF
TRBJ1-2	TRBV2	-	13	TRBD1	TGTGCCAGCAGCAGGGACAGCTACTATGGCTACACCTTC	CASSRDSYYGYTF
TRBJ1-1	TRBV28	-	14	-	TGTGCCAGCAGTTTTGGACAGTTGAACACTGAAGCTTTCTTT	CASSFGQLNTEAFF
TRBJ2-5	TRBV18	-	12	-	TGTGCCAGCTCACCACTTGCGGAGACCCAGTACTTC	CASSPLAETQYF
TRBJ2-1	TRBV4-2	-	15	TRBD2	TGTGCCAGCAGCCAAGGGACTAGCGGGAGACATGAGCAGTTCTTC	CASSQGTSGRHEQFF
TRBJ1-2	TRBV19	few	16	TRBD1	TGTGCCAGTAGTATTTTCTCGGACAGGGGAAGATATGGCTACACCTTC	CASSIFSDRGRYGYTF
TRBJ1-2	TRBV19	-	15	TRBD1	TGTGCCAGTACAAACAACAGGGGAGGCGGCTATGGCTACACCTTC	CASTNNRGGGYGYTF
TRBJ2-3	TRBV19	-	14	-	TGTGCCAGTAGTATTTGGGGAGGCACAGATACGCAGTATTTT	CASSIWGGTDTQYF
TRBJ1-1	TRBV5-5	few	13	-	TGTGCCAGCGGGGTTCTAAGGAACACTGAAGCTTTCTTT	CASGVLRNTEAFF
TRBJ1-1	TRBV19	-	13	TRBD1	TGTGCCAGTAGTATATTTGACAGGGGTGAAGCTTTCTTT	CASSIFDRGEAFF
TRBJ1-2	TRBV9	-	14	-	TGTGCCAGCAGCGTAGGACAGGTTCTCTATGGCTACACCTTC	CASSVGQVLYGYTF
TRBJ1-5	TRBV19	-	14	-	TGTGCCAGTAGTATTCGGGACAGCAATCAGCCCCAGCATTTT	CASSIRDSNQPQHF
TRBJ2-6	TRBV5-6	-	15	TRBD2	TGTGCCAGCAGCCTGGGGGGGGCTGGGGCCAACGTCCTGACTTTC	CASSLGGAGANVLTF
TRBJ2-5	TRBV5-4	-	13	-	TGTGCCAGCAGCTTGGCCTGGGGGGAGACCCAGTACTTC	CASSLAWGETQYF
TRBJ2-1	TRBV2	-	14	-	TGTGCCAGCAGTGACGTGGGAGTTGGGACTGAGCAGTTCTTC	CASSDVGVGTEQFF
TRBJ2-1	TRBV9	-	14	-	TGTGCCAGCAGCAGGGGGAATCTTTTCAATGAGCAGTTCTTC	CASSRGNLFNEQFF
TRBJ1-1	TRBV7-9	-	15	-	TGTGCCAGCAGCTTAGTGGGCACGGGGGAGACTGAAGCTTTCTTT	CASSLVGTGETEAFF
TRBJ2-7	TRBV10-3	-	14	-	TGTGCCATCAGGGGCGGAGGGGCTCTGAACGAGCAGTACTTC	CAIRGGGALNEQYF
TRBJ1-6	TRBV7-8	-	11	-	TGTGCCAGCAGCTTAGATTCACCCCTCCACTTT	CASSLDSPLHF
TRBJ2-3	TRBV7-2	once	15	TRBD2	TGTGCCAGCAGACGTAGCGGGATCGGGACAGATACGCAGTATTTT	CASRRSGIGTDTQYF
TRBJ2-7	TRBV21-1	-	17	-	TGTGCCAGCAGCAAAGCGCTGAGGGGATCAGGCTCCTACGAGCAGTACTTC	CASSKALRGSGSYEQYF
TRBJ2-7	TRBV2	-	15	TRBD1	TGTGCCAGCAGGGCTCACCGGGACAGGCCCCTGGAGCAGTACTTC	CASRAHRDRPLEQYF
TRBJ1-5	TRBV27	-	14	-	TGTGCCAGCGGGGTAGGTTGGAGCAATCAGCCCCAGCATTTT	CASGVGWSNQPQHF
TRBJ2-7	TRBV10-3	-	12	-	TGTGCCATCAGTGGGGGGACCCTCGAGCAGTACTTC	CAISGGTLEQYF
TRBJ1-5	TRBV4-2	-	15	-	TGTGCCAGCAGCCACAGTGGCAGTAGCAATCAGCCCCAGCATTTT	CASSHSGSSNQPQHF
TRBJ1-2	TRBV30	once	13	-	TGTGCCTGGAGTGTAACGACGGGCTATGGCTACACCTTC	CAWSVTTGYGYTF
TRBJ1-2	TRBV27	-	13	-	TGTGCCAGCAGTTTTAGAGGGAACTATGGCTACACCTTC	CASSFRGNYGYTF
TRBJ2-2	TRBV6-5	-	13	TRBD1	TGTGCCAGCAGTCGGACAGGGCCCGGGGAGCTGTTTTTT	CASSRTGPGELFF
TRBJ1-1	TRBV5-1	-	13	-	TGCGCCAGCAGCTTGCGGGGGAACACTGAAGCTTTCTTT	CASSLRGNTEAFF
TRBJ1-1	TRBV29-1	-	15	TRBD1	TGCAGCGTCTTACACGGACAGGAGTCGAACACTGAAGCTTTCTTT	CSVLHGQESNTEAFF